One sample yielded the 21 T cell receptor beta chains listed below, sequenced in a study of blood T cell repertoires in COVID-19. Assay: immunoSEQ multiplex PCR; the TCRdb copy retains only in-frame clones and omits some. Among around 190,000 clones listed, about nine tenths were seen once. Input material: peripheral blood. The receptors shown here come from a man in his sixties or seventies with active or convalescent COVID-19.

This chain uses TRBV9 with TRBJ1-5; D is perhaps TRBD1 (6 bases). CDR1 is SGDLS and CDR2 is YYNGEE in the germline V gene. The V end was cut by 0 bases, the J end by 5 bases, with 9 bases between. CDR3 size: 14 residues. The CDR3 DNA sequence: TGTGCCAGCAGCGTAGGGACAGTGGATCAGCCCCAGCATTTT. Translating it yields CASSVGTVDQPQHF. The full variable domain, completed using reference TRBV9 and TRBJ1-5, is DSGVTQTPKHLITATGQRVTLRCSPRSGDLSVYWYQQSLDQGLQFLIQYYNGEERAKGNILERFSAQQFPDLHSELNLSSLELGDSALYFCASSVGTVDQPQHFGDGTRLSIL.

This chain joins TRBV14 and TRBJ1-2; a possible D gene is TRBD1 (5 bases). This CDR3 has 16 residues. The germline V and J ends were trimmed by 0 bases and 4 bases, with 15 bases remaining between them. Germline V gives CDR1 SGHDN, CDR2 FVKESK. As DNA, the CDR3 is TGTGCCAGCAGCCAAGATCGAAGTGGCAGGGTCTATGGCTACACCTTC. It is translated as CASSQDRSGRVYGYTF.

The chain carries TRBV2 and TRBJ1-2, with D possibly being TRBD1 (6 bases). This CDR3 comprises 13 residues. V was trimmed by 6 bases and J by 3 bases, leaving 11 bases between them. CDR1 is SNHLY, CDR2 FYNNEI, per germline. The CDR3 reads CASRGDTHYGYTF. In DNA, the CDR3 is TGTGCCAGCAGAGGGGACACCCACTATGGCTACACCTTC.

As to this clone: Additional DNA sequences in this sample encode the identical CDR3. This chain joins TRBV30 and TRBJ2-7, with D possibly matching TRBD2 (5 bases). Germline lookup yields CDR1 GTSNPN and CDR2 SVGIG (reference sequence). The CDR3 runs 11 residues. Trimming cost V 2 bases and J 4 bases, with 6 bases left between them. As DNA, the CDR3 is TGTGCCTGGAGTCGGGATTACGAGCAGTACTTC. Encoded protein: CAWSRDYEQYF.

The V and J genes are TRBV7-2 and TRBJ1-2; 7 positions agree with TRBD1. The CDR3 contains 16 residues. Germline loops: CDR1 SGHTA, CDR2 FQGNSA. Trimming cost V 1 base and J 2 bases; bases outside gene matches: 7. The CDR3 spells CASSLDRGPSNYGYTF. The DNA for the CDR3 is TGTGCCAGCAGCTTAGACAGGGGCCCGTCCAACTATGGCTACACCTTC.

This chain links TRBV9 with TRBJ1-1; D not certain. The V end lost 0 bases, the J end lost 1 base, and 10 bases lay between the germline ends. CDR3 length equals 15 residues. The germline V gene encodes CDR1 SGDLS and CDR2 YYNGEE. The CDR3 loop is CASSVATSWNTEAFF. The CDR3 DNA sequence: TGTGCCAGCAGCGTAGCTACCTCTTGGAACACTGAAGCTTTCTTT.

In DNA form, the CDR3 reads TGTGCCAGCAGTGAACGACTAGCGGGAGAAAAGACCCAGTACTTC. The encoded protein is CASSERLAGEKTQYF. The genes are TRBV2 and TRBJ2-5, with 12 positions matching TRBD2. The CDR3 consists of 15 residues. V trimming: 2 bases; J trimming: 6 bases; junction bases outside the gene matches: 4. In germline, CDR1 is SNHLY, CDR2 FYNNEI.

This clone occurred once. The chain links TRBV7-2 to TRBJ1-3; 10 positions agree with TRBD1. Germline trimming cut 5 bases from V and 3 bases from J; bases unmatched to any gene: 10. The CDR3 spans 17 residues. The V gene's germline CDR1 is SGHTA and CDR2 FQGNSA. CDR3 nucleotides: TGTGCCAGCAGCGCGAAGGGGACAGGGGAAGGTGGAAACACCATATATTTT. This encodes CASSAKGTGEGGNTIYF.

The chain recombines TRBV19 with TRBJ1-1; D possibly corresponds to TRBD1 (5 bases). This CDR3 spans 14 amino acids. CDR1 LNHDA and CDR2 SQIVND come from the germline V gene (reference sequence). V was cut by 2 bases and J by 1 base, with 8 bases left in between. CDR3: CASSIWGENTEAFF. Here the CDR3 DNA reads TGTGCCAGTAGTATATGGGGCGAGAACACTGAAGCTTTCTTT.

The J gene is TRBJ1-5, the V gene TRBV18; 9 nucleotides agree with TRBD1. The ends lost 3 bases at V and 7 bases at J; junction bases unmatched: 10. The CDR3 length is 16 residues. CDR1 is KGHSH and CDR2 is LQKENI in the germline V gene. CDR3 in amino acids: CASSPLGQGAVQPQHF. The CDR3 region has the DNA TGTGCCAGCTCACCGTTGGGACAGGGAGCGGTGCAGCCCCAGCATTTT.

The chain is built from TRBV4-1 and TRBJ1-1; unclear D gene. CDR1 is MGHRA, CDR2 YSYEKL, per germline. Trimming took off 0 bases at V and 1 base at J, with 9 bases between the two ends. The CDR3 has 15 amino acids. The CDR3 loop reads CASSQDPAGNTEAFF. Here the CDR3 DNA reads TGCGCCAGCAGCCAAGATCCAGCGGGGAACACTGAAGCTTTCTTT.

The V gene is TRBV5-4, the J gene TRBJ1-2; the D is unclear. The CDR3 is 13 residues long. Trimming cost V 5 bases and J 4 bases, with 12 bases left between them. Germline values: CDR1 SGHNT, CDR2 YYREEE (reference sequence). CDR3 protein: CASRPTTSYGYTF. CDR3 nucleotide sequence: TGTGCCAGCAGACCGACGACTAGCTATGGCTACACCTTC.

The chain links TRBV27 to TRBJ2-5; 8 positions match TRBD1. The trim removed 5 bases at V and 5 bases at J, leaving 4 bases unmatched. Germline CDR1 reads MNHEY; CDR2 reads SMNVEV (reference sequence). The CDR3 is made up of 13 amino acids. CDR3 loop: CASSPYRGETQYF. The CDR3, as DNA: TGTGCCAGCAGTCCATACAGGGGGGAGACCCAGTACTTC.

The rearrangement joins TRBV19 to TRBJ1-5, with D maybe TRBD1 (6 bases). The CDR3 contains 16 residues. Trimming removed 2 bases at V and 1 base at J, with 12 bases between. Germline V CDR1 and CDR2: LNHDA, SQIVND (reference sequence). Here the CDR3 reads CASSIRLQGSNQPQHF. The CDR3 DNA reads TGTGCCAGTAGTATACGGTTACAGGGAAGCAATCAGCCCCAGCATTTT.

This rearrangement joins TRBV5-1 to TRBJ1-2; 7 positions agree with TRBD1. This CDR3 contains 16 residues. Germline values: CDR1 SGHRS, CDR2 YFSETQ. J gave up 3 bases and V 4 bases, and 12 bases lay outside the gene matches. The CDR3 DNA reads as TGCGCCAGCAGCGCCCTCGGGACAGCTACAGACTATGGCTACACCTTC. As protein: CASSALGTATDYGYTF.

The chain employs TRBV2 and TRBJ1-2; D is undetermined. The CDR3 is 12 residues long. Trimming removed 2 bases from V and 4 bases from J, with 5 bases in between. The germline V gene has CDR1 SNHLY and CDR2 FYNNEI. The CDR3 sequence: CASSEQIYGYTF. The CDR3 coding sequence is TGTGCCAGCAGTGAACAGATCTATGGCTACACCTTC.

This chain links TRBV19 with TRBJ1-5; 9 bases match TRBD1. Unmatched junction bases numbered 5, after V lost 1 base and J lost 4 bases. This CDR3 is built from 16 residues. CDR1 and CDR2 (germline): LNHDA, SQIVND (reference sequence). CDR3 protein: CASSIVGDRENQPQHF. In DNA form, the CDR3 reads TGTGCCAGTAGTATAGTCGGGGACAGGGAGAATCAGCCCCAGCATTTT.

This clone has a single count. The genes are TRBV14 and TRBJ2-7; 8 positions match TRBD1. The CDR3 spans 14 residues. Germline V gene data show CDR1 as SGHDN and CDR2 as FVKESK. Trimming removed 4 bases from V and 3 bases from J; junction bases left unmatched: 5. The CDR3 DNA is TGTGCCAGCAGCCGACAGGGGCTAAACTACGAGCAGTACTTC. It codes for CASSRQGLNYEQYF.

The CDR3 here is CASSFDGRFSYNSPLHF. For the CDR3, the DNA is TGTGCCAGCAGCTTCGACGGGAGGTTCTCCTATAATTCACCCCTCCACTTT. The chain joins TRBV11-2 to TRBJ1-6; D is ambiguous. The germline V and J ends were trimmed by 3 bases and 0 bases, with 12 bases remaining between them. CDR1 and CDR2 (germline): SGHAT, FQNNGV. The CDR3 totals 17 residues.

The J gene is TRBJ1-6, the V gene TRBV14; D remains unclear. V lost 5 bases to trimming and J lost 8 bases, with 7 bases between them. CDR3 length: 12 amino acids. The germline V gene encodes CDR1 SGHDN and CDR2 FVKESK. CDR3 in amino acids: CASSSKHSPLHF. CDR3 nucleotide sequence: TGTGCCAGCAGCTCGAAGCATTCACCCCTCCACTTT.

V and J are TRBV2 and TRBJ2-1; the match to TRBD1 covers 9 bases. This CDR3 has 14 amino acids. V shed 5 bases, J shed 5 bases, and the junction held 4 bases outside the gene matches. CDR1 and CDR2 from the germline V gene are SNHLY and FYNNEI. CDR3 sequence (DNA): TGTGCCAGCAGTCGGGACAGGGCCGACAATGAGCAGTTCTTC. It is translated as CASSRDRADNEQFF.